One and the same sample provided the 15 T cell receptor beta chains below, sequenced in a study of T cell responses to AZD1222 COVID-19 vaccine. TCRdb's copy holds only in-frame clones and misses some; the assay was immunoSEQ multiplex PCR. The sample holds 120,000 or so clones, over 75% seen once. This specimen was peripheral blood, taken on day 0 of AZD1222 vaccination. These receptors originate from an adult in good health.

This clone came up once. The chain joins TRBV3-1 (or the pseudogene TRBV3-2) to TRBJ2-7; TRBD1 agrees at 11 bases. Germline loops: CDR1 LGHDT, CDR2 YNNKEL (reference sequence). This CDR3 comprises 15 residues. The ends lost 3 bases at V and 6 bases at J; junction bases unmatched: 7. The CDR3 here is CASSQHRTGGPEQYF. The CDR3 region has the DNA TGTGCCAGCAGCCAGCACCGGACAGGGGGCCCCGAGCAGTACTTC.

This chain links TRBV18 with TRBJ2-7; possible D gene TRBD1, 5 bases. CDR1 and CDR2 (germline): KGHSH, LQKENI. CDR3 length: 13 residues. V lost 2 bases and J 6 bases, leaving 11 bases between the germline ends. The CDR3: CASSPNKDSEQYF. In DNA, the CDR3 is TGTGCCAGCTCACCAAATAAAGACAGCGAGCAGTACTTC.

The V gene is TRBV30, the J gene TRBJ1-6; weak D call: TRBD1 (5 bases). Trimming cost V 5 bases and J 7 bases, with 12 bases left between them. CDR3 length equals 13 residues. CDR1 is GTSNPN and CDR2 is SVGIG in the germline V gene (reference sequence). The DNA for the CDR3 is TGTGCCTGGCGGACAAACCTAAATTCACCCCTCCACTTT. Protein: CAWRTNLNSPLHF.

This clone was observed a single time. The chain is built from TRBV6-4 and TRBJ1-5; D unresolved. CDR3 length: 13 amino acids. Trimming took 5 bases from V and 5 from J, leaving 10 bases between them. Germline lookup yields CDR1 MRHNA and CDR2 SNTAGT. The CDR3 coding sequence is TGTGCCAGCAGTCCCCAGAGAGATCAGCCCCAGCATTTT. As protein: CASSPQRDQPQHF.

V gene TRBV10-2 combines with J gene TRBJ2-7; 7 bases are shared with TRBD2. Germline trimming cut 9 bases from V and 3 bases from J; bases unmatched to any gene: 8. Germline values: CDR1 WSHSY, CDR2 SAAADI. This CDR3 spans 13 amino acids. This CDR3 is CASSPLADYEQYF. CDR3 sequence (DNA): TGCGCCAGTTCTCCTCTAGCGGACTACGAGCAGTACTTC.

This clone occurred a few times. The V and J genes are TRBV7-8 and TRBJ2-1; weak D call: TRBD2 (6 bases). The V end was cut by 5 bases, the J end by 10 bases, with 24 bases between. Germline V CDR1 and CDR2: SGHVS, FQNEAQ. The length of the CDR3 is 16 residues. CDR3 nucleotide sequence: TGTGCCAGCAGCCCCGAAGGGAGACTAGGGCCAGGAGAGCAGTTCTTC. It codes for CASSPEGRLGPGEQFF. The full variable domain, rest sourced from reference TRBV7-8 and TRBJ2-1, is GAGVSQSPRYKVAKRGQDVALRCDPISGHVSLFWYQQALGQGPEFLTYFQNEAQLDKSGLPSDRFFAERPEGSVSTLKIQRTQQEDSAVYLCASSPEGRLGPGEQFFGPGTRLTVL.

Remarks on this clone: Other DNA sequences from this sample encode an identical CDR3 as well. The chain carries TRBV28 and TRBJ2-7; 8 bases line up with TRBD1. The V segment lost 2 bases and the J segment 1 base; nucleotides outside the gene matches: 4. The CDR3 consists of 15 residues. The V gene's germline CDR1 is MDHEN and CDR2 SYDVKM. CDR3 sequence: CASSLLGTGSYEQYF. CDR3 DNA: TGTGCCAGCAGTTTACTCGGGACAGGATCCTACGAGCAGTACTTC. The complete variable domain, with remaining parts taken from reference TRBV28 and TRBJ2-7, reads DVKVTQSSRYLVKRTGEKVFLECVQDMDHENMFWYRQDPGLGLRLIYFSYDVKMKEKGDIPEGYSVSREKKERFSLILESASTNQTSMYLCASSLLGTGSYEQYFGPGTRLTVT.

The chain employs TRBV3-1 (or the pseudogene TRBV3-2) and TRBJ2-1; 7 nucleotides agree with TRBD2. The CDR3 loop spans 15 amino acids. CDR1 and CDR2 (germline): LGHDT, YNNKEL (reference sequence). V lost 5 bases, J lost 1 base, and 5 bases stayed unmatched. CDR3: CASSGLAVSYNEQFF. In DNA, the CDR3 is TGTGCCAGCAGCGGCCTAGCGGTATCCTACAATGAGCAGTTCTTC.

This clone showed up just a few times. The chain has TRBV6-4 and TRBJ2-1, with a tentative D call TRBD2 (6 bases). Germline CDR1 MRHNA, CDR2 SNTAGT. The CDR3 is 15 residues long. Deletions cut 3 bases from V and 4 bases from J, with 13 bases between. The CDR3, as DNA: TGTGCCAGCAGTGAACGGGGGACGGATTACAATGAGCAGTTCTTC. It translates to CASSERGTDYNEQFF.

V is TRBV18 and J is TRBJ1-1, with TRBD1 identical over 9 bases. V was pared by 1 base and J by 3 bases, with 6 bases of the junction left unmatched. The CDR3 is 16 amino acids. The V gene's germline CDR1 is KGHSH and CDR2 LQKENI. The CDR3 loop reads CASSPLWDRADTEAFF. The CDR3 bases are TGTGCCAGCTCACCACTTTGGGACAGGGCGGACACTGAAGCTTTCTTT.

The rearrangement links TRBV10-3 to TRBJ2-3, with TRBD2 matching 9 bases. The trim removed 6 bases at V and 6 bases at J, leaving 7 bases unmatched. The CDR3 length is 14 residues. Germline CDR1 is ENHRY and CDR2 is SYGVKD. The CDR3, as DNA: TGTGCCATCAGGGGGACTAGCTCCTTTGATACGCAGTATTTT. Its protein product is CAIRGTSSFDTQYF.

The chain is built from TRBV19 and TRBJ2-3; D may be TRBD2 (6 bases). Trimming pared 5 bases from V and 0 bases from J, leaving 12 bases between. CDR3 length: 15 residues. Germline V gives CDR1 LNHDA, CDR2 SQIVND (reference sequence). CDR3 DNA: TGTGCCAGTAGTGGGACTCGGACTAGCACAGATACGCAGTATTTT. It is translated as CASSGTRTSTDTQYF.

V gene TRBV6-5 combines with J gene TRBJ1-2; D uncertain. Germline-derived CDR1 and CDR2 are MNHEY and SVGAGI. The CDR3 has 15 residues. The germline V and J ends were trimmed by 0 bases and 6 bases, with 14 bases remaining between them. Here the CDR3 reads CASSYSARPGDGYTF. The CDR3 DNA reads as TGTGCCAGCAGTTACTCCGCGCGACCCGGAGATGGCTACACCTTC.

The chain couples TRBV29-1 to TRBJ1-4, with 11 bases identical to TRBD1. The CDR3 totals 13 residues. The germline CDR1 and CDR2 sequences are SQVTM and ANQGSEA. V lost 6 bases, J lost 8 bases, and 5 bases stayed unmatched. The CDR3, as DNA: TGCAGCGTCCTGGGACAGGGGGAGGAAAAACTGTTTTTT. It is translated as CSVLGQGEEKLFF.

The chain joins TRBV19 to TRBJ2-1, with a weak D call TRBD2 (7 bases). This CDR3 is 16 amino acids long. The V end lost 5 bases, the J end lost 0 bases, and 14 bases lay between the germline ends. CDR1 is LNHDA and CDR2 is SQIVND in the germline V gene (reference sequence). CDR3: CASSPGLGGSYNEQFF. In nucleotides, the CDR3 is TGTGCCAGTAGTCCTGGACTAGGGGGCTCCTACAATGAGCAGTTCTTC.